This T cell receptor (beta chain) was retrieved from a study of T cell repertoires in cytomegalovirus infection. In the study overall: Evidence of both CMV infection and a matching HLA type came from public TCR beta signatures.

TCRdb itself ran the reads through MiXCR, one entry per CDR3 protein. The table lists nearly 650,000 distinct CDR3 sequences, approximately 24% of them singletons. CDR3 length equals 14 residues. The germline gives CDR1 MDHEN, CDR2 SYDVKM. In regard to this clonotype: As yet, its antigen is unknown. A read error may produce the germline difference seen at one junction end.

Findings of the study overall: HLA-C-restricted, CMV-specific TCR beta clonotypes were dominant ex vivo. Using cumulative public TCR beta family frequency, the authors identified those who carried CMV together with the relevant HLA.

The sample comprised CD8+ T cells from PBMCs. This TCR was sampled from a human donor in good health (CMV status not recorded). Some clones in this sample may be carry-over from other donors' samples. This rearrangement joins TRBV28 to TRBJ1-5; D remains ambiguous. Written as DNA, the CDR3 is TGTGTCAGCGGTAGTCCCTATAGCAATCAGCCCCAGCATTTT. Translating it yields CVSGSPYSNQPQHF.